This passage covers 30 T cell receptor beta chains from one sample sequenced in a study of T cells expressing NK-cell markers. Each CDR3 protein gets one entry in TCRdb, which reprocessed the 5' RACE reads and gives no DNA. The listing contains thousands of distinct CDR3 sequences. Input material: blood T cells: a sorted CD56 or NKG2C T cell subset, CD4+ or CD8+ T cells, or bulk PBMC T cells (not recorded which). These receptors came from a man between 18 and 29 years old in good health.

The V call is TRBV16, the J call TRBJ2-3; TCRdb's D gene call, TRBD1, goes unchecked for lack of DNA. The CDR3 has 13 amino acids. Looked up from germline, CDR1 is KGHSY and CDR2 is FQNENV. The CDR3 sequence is CASSQDRADTQYF. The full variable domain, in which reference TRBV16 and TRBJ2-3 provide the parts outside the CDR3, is GEEVAQTPKHLVRGEGQKAKLYCAPIKGHSYVFWYQQVLKNEFKFLISFQNENVFDETGMPKERFSAKCLPNSPCSLEIQATKLEDSAVYFCASSQDRADTQYFGPGTRLTVL.

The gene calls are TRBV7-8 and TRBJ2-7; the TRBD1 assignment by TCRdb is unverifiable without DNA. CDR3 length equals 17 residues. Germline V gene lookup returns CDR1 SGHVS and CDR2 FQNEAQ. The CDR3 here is CASSSNYDTGYSYEQYF.

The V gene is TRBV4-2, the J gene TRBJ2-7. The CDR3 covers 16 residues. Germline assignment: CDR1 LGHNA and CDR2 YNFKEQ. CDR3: CASSQELLAGSYEQYF.

The CDR3: CASSYEAGGVNEQFF. The V gene is TRBV6-2 or TRBV6-3, the J gene TRBJ2-1; with no DNA, the TCRdb D assignment of TRBD2 cannot be verified. The CDR3 sequence is 15 residues long. The germline gives CDR1 MNHEY, CDR2 SVGEGT.

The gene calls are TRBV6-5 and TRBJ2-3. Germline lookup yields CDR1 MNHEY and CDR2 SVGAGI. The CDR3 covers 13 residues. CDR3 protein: CASSNQRSDTQYF.

The CDR3 protein is CASSLIAGDETQYF. The chain combines TRBV12-3 or TRBV12-4 with TRBJ2-5; TCRdb picks TRBD1, but there is no DNA to check that call. The CDR3 has 14 amino acids.

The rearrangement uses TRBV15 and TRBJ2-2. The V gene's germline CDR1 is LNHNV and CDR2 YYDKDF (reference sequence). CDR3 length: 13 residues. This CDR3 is CATSRDEAGELFF.

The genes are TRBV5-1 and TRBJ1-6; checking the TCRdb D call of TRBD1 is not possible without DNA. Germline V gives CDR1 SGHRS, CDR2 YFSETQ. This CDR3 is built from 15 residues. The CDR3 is CASSLKGQGSSPLHF.

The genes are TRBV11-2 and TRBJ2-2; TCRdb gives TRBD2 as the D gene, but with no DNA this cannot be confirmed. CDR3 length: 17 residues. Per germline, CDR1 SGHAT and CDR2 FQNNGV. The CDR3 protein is CASTFTRGGTNTGELFF.

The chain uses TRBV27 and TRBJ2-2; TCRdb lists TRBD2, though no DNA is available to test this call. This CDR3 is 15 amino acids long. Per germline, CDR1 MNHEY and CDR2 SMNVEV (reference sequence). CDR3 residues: CASSLWERGSGELFF.

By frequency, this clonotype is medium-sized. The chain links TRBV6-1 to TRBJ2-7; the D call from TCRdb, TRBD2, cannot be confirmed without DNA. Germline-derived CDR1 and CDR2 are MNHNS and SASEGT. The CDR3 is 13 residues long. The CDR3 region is CASSLAGEYEQYF.

CDR3 in amino acids: CASSDSGEHNEQFF. The chain is built from TRBV6-4 and TRBJ2-1. The germline V gene has CDR1 MRHNA and CDR2 SNTAGT. This CDR3 region has 14 residues.

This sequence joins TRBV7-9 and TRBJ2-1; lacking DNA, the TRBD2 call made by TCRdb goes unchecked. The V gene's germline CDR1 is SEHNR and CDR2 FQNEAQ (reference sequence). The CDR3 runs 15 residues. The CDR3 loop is CASRPSGFSYNEQFF.

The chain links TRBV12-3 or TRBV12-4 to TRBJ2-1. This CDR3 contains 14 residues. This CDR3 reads CASSLGGTYNEQFF.

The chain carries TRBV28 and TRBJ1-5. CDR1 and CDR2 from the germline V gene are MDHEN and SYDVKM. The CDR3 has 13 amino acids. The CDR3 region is CASSFGFFRPQHF.

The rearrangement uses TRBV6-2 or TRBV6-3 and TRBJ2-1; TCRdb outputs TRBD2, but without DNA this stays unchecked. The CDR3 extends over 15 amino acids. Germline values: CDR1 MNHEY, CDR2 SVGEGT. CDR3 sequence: CASSPGTSDYNEQFF.

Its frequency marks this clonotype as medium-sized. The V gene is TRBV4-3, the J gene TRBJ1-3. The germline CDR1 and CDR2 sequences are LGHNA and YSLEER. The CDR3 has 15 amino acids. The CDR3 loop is CASSHETGSGNTIYF.

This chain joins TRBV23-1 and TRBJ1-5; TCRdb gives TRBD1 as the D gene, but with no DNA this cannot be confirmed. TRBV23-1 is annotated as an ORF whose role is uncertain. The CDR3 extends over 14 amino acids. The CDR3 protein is CARDNRDTNQPQHF.

The CDR3 sequence: CASSFGTGGGETQYF. The gene calls are TRBV7-7 and TRBJ2-5; the D call of TRBD1 rests on TCRdb alone, since no DNA is present to check it. The CDR3 loop spans 15 amino acids. The germline V gene encodes CDR1 SSHAT and CDR2 FNYEAQ (reference sequence).

CDR3 sequence: CASSDSTSGQETQYF. V gene TRBV6-4 combines with J gene TRBJ2-5; the TCRdb D gene call, TRBD2, has no DNA to confirm it. The CDR3 covers 15 residues. The germline V gene has CDR1 MRHNA and CDR2 SNTAGT.

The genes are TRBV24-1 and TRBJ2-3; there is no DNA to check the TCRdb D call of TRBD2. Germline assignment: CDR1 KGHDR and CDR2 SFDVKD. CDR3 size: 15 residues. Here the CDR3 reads CATSGTSGRTDTQYF.

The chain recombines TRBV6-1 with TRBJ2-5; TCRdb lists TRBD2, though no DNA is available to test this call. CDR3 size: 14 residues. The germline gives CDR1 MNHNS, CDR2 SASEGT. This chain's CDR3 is CASARGLEGETQYF.

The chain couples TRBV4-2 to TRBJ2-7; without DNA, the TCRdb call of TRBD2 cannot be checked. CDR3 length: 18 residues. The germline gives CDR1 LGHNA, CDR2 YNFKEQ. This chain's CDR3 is CASSQDQRAGGPNSTQYF.

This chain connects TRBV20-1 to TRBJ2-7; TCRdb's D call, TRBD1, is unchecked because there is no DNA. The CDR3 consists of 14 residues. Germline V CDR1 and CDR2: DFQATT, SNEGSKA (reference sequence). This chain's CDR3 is CSALAGTGDYEQYF.

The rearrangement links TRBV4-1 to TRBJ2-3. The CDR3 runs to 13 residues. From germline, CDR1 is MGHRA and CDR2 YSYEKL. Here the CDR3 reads CASSRVVTDTQYF.

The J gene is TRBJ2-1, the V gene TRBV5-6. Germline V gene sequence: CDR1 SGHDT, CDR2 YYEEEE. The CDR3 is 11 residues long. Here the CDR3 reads CASSVFNEQFF.

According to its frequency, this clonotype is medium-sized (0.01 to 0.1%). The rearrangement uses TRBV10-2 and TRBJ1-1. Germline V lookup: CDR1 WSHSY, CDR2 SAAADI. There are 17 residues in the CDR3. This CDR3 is CASSALGGIGLDTEAFF.

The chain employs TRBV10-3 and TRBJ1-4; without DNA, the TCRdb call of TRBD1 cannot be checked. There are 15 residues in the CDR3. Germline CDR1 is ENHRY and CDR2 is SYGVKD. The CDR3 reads CAISESGGSAEKLFF.

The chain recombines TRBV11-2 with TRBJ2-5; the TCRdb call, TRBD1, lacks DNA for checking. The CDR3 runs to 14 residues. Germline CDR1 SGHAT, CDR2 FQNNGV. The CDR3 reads CASSLGSRGETQYF.

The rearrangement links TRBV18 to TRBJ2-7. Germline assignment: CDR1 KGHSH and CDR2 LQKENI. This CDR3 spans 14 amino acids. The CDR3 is CASSPPSGIHEQYF. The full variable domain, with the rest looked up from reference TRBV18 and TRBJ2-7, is NAGVMQNPRHLVRRRGQEARLRCSPMKGHSHVYWYRQLPEEGLKFMVYLQKENIIDESGMPKERFSAEFPKEGPSILRIQQVVRGDSAAYFCASSPPSGIHEQYFGPGTRLTVT.